The rows below give T cell receptor beta chains drawn from one sample of a study of blood T cell repertoires in COVID-19. Generated by immunoSEQ multiplex PCR, the TCRdb table keeps only in-frame clones and is missing some. The sample holds some 150,000 clones, 86% seen once. Sample: peripheral blood. The receptors come from a woman aged 60-70 years with acute or convalescent COVID-19. CDR3s include the opening cysteine and the closing phenylalanine or tryptophan. A D gene is named only where the DNA matches it firmly. Only part of the rows carry a size: once, few, many, or a class if the clone is expanded.

cdr3_nt,cdr3_aa,clone_size,v_call,d_call,j_call
TGTGCCAGCAGGCCTAGCGGGGGCTCACAAGAGACCCAGTACTTC,CASRPSGGSQETQYF,NA,TRBV11-2,TRBD2,TRBJ2-5
TGTGCCAGCAGCTTTGGGGGCATGAACACTGAAGCTTTCTTT,CASSFGGMNTEAFF,NA,TRBV5-6,NA,TRBJ1-1
TGTGCCAGCAGCTTACGGGGGAGCACAGATACGCAGTATTTT,CASSLRGSTDTQYF,NA,TRBV7-9,NA,TRBJ2-3
TGCGCCAGCAGCCTAACGACAGGGAACTACGAGCAGTACTTC,CASSLTTGNYEQYF,NA,TRBV4-1,TRBD1,TRBJ2-7
TGTGCCAGCAGTTTCACAGTTGCCCTCTCCTACGAGCAGTACTTC,CASSFTVALSYEQYF,few,TRBV27,NA,TRBJ2-7
TGTGCCAGTAGTATAAAGCCCCGAGGATCACCCCTCCACTTT,CASSIKPRGSPLHF,once,TRBV19,NA,TRBJ1-6
TGTGCCAGCAGCTTGGGACATGATTCACCCCTCCACTTT,CASSLGHDSPLHF,NA,TRBV7-2,NA,TRBJ1-6
TGTGCCAGCAGTTTAGCAGGCGGGGGCGGTCAGCCCCAGCATTTT,CASSLAGGGGQPQHF,NA,TRBV28,NA,TRBJ1-5
TGTGCCAGCAGCTTAGAAGTGGCATATGGCGGGGAGCTGTTTTTT,CASSLEVAYGGELFF,NA,TRBV7-9,NA,TRBJ2-2
TGTGCCAGCAGCCACATGAGGGCGAACACCGGGGAGCTGTTTTTT,CASSHMRANTGELFF,NA,TRBV3-1/TRBV3-2,NA,TRBJ2-2
TGTGCCAGCAGCAACGACAGGGGGCTCCTAAATGAAAAACTGTTTTTT,CASSNDRGLLNEKLFF,NA,TRBV21-1,NA,TRBJ1-4
TGTGCCAGCAGTTTATCGGAGAGGCCCACAGATACGCAGTATTTT,CASSLSERPTDTQYF,once,TRBV27,NA,TRBJ2-3
TGTGCCAGCAGTCCGGGACAGGTTAGATACTCTGGAAACACCATATATTTT,CASSPGQVRYSGNTIYF,once,TRBV2,TRBD1,TRBJ1-3